These T cell receptor beta chains were read from a single sample in a study of CD8 T cells in Susac syndrome. TCRdb independently ran MiXCR on the immunoSEQ multiplex PCR reads; one entry per CDR3 protein. Of tens of thousands of distinct CDR3 sequences in the sample, around 93% were seen once. The sequenced sample was CD8+ T cells from PBMCs. Receptor source: a human donor with Susac syndrome. Both conserved end residues are part of each CDR3. The order of the fields is D gene, V gene, clone size, J gene, CDR3 protein, CDR3 DNA. D genes are given only for firm matches. A clone size is listed for some rows: how often the clone was seen (once, few, many), or a class if it is expanded.

D: NA
V: TRBV3-1
size: NA
J: TRBJ1-5
CDR3: CASRQEDQPQHF
DNA: TGTGCCAGCAGACAGGAGGATCAGCCCCAGCATTTT

D: NA
V: TRBV9
size: NA
J: TRBJ2-6
CDR3: CASSLGGLAGANVLTF
DNA: TGTGCCAGCAGCTTGGGTGGGTTGGCTGGGGCCAACGTCCTGACTTTC

D: NA
V: TRBV6-2/TRBV6-3
size: NA
J: TRBJ1-1
CDR3: CASSYVQGSEAFF
DNA: TGTGCCAGCAGTTACGTTCAGGGGAGTGAAGCTTTCTTT

D: NA
V: TRBV6-2/TRBV6-3
size: once
J: TRBJ2-1
CDR3: CASSYGPNNEQFF
DNA: TGTGCCAGCAGTTACGGCCCCAACAATGAGCAGTTCTTC

D: NA
V: TRBV9
size: NA
J: TRBJ2-1
CDR3: CASSQSPGFDEQFF
DNA: TGTGCCAGCAGCCAAAGCCCCGGATTCGATGAGCAGTTCTTC

D: TRBD1
V: TRBV12-3/TRBV12-4
size: NA
J: TRBJ2-4
CDR3: CASSPKDRDIQYF
DNA: TGTGCCAGCAGTCCAAAAGACAGGGACATTCAGTACTTC

D: NA
V: TRBV6-5
size: NA
J: TRBJ2-3
CDR3: CASSRGGGTDTQYF
DNA: TGTGCCAGCAGTCGAGGGGGAGGAACAGATACGCAGTATTTT

D: TRBD2
V: TRBV29-1
size: NA
J: TRBJ2-1
CDR3: CSVVGGNRGEFF
DNA: TGCAGCGTTGTGGGAGGGAATCGCGGGGAGTTCTTC

D: NA
V: TRBV20-1
size: NA
J: TRBJ2-7
CDR3: CSARAGEERNEQYF
DNA: TGCAGTGCTAGAGCTGGGGAGGAGAGGAACGAGCAGTACTTC

D: TRBD1
V: TRBV28
size: NA
J: TRBJ1-1
CDR3: CASRDWTGGGEAFF
DNA: TGTGCCAGCAGGGATTGGACAGGGGGCGGTGAAGCTTTCTTT

D: NA
V: TRBV7-8
size: NA
J: TRBJ2-1
CDR3: CASSLEAYGEQFF
DNA: TGTGCCAGCAGCTTAGAAGCATACGGGGAGCAGTTCTTC

D: TRBD1
V: TRBV30
size: NA
J: TRBJ1-2
CDR3: CAWSRMDRGLGYTF
DNA: TGTGCCTGGAGCCGGATGGACAGGGGGCTAGGCTACACCTTC

D: TRBD1
V: TRBV12-3/TRBV12-4
size: NA
J: TRBJ2-1
CDR3: CASSRDRGQDEQFF
DNA: TGTGCCAGCAGCCGGGACAGGGGGCAAGATGAGCAGTTCTTC

D: NA
V: TRBV6-5
size: NA
J: TRBJ2-5
CDR3: CASSYSATTVLGDQETQYF
DNA: TGTGCCAGCAGTTACTCCGCCACAACAGTCCTAGGGGACCAAGAGACCCAGTACTTC

D: TRBD1
V: TRBV4-1
size: NA
J: TRBJ2-7
CDR3: CASSQGGQGALEQYF
DNA: TGCGCCAGCAGCCAAGGGGGACAGGGGGCGCTGGAGCAGTACTTC

D: TRBD2
V: TRBV30
size: NA
J: TRBJ2-1
CDR3: CAWSPSSGAYNEQFF
DNA: TGTGCCTGGAGTCCTTCTAGCGGAGCTTACAATGAGCAGTTCTTC

D: NA
V: TRBV15
size: NA
J: TRBJ2-7
CDR3: CATSNMRQTYEQYF
DNA: TGTGCCACCAGCAACATGCGGCAGACCTACGAGCAGTACTTC

D: NA
V: TRBV21-1
size: NA
J: TRBJ2-5
CDR3: CASKETQYF
DNA: TGTGCCAGCAAAGAGACCCAGTACTTC

D: NA
V: TRBV6-6
size: NA
J: TRBJ2-7
CDR3: CASSYSMEGPYEQYF
DNA: TGTGCCAGCAGTTACTCGATGGAGGGACCCTACGAGCAGTACTTC

D: NA
V: TRBV4-2
size: NA
J: TRBJ2-2
CDR3: CASSQGPGRGAVDGELFF
DNA: TGTGCCAGCAGCCAAGGCCCGGGACGCGGGGCAGTGGACGGGGAGCTGTTTTTT

D: TRBD2
V: TRBV7-6
size: few
J: TRBJ2-7
CDR3: CASSLGGDYEQYF
DNA: TGTGCCAGCAGCTTGGGGGGGGACTACGAGCAGTACTTC

D: TRBD1
V: TRBV20-1
size: NA
J: TRBJ2-7
CDR3: CSAPRTGEPYEQYF
DNA: TGCAGTGCCCCGAGGACAGGGGAACCCTACGAGCAGTACTTC

D: TRBD2
V: TRBV3-1
size: NA
J: TRBJ2-1
CDR3: CASSLTTSGHEQFF
DNA: TGTGCCAGCAGCCTGACGACTAGCGGGCATGAGCAGTTCTTC

D: NA
V: TRBV4-1
size: NA
J: TRBJ2-5
CDR3: CASSQVQAAQETQYF
DNA: TGCGCCAGCAGCCAAGTCCAAGCAGCTCAAGAGACCCAGTACTTC

D: NA
V: TRBV19
size: NA
J: TRBJ1-3
CDR3: CASSTRPWEGSFGNTIYF
DNA: TGTGCCAGTAGTACCCGACCCTGGGAGGGATCATTCGGAAACACCATATATTTT

D: NA
V: TRBV4-3
size: NA
J: TRBJ1-1
CDR3: CASSQEAAEMNTEAFF
DNA: TGCGCCAGCAGCCAAGAAGCGGCGGAGATGAACACTGAAGCTTTCTTT

D: NA
V: TRBV13
size: NA
J: TRBJ2-2
CDR3: CASSQPPHPTGELFF
DNA: TGTGCCAGCAGCCAACCACCACACCCCACCGGGGAGCTGTTTTTT

D: NA
V: TRBV20-1
size: NA
J: TRBJ2-1
CDR3: CSAEIPNEQFF
DNA: TGCAGTGCGGAGATTCCCAATGAGCAGTTCTTC

D: TRBD1
V: TRBV29-1
size: NA
J: TRBJ1-1
CDR3: CSVQGGATEAFF
DNA: TGCAGCGTACAGGGGGGTGCCACTGAAGCTTTCTTT

D: NA
V: TRBV7-6
size: NA
J: TRBJ2-1
CDR3: CASSLSGLQSSYNEQFF
DNA: TGTGCCAGCAGCTTATCAGGGCTTCAAAGCTCCTACAATGAGCAGTTCTTC

D: TRBD1
V: TRBV5-1
size: NA
J: TRBJ2-7
CDR3: CASSPTGTGHYEQYF
DNA: TGCGCCAGCAGCCCGACCGGGACAGGGCATTACGAGCAGTACTTC

D: TRBD1
V: TRBV30
size: NA
J: TRBJ2-1
CDR3: CAWSSGQGYNEQFF
DNA: TGTGCCTGGAGTTCGGGACAGGGATACAATGAGCAGTTCTTC

D: TRBD1
V: TRBV14
size: NA
J: TRBJ2-5
CDR3: CASSQFTGGSETQYF
DNA: TGTGCCAGCAGCCAATTTACAGGGGGCTCCGAGACCCAGTACTTC

D: TRBD1
V: TRBV25-1
size: NA
J: TRBJ1-2
CDR3: CASSAFRDRENYGYTF
DNA: TGTGCCAGCAGTGCCTTTCGGGACAGAGAGAACTATGGCTACACCTTC

D: NA
V: TRBV30
size: NA
J: TRBJ1-5
CDR3: CAWSVDGGNQPQHF
DNA: TGTGCCTGGAGTGTCGACGGGGGCAATCAGCCCCAGCATTTT